A single sample is the source of the 14 T cell receptor beta chains below, sequenced in a study of T cell responses to AZD1222 COVID-19 vaccine. Produced via immunoSEQ multiplex PCR; TCRdb's table is partial and in-frame only. The repertoire holds 130,000 to 150,000 clones, with 85% to 95% as singletons. Sequenced material: peripheral blood, taken after recovery from COVID-19. The receptors stem from an adult who had recovered from COVID-19.

This clone came up once. The chain carries TRBV7-6 and TRBJ2-3, with 11 positions matching TRBD2. Trimming cost V 5 bases and J 0 bases; bases outside gene matches: 4. Looked up from germline, CDR1 is SGHVS and CDR2 is FNYEAQ. The CDR3 totals 16 residues. This CDR3 reads CASSIRTSGSTDTQYF. CDR3 DNA: TGTGCCAGCAGCATCCGGACTAGCGGGAGCACAGATACGCAGTATTTT.

V usage is TRBV10-1 and J usage is TRBJ2-5, with D perhaps TRBD2 (6 bases). V lost 5 bases, J lost 5 bases, and 12 bases lay in between. The CDR3 covers 13 residues. The germline V gene has CDR1 WNHNN and CDR2 SYGVQD (reference sequence). As DNA, the CDR3 is TGCGCCAGCAGTTACAGCGGGCTCGAGACCCAGTACTTC. Translation: CASSYSGLETQYF.

The V gene is TRBV28, the J gene TRBJ2-2; D not certain. CDR1 and CDR2 from the germline V gene are MDHEN and SYDVKM. This CDR3 region has 12 residues. The germline V and J ends were trimmed by 6 bases and 5 bases, with 7 bases remaining between them. The CDR3 coding sequence is TGTGCCAGCAGGGGTGGGACCGGGGAGCTGTTTTTT. It translates to CASRGGTGELFF.

J is TRBJ2-1 and V is TRBV9; 9 positions agree with TRBD2. Germline CDR1 is SGDLS and CDR2 is YYNGEE. The CDR3 has 17 residues. Losses at the gene ends were 0 bases for V and 3 bases for J; bases not matched to a gene: 7. Here the CDR3 reads CASSVATSSGIYNEQFF. The CDR3 DNA reads as TGTGCCAGCAGCGTAGCTACGTCTAGCGGGATCTACAATGAGCAGTTCTTC.

The J gene is TRBJ1-1, the V gene TRBV19; D remains unclear. The CDR3 covers 11 residues. V lost 7 bases and J 1 base, leaving 4 bases between the germline ends. Germline CDR1 reads LNHDA; CDR2 reads SQIVND (reference sequence). The CDR3 region has the DNA TGTGCCAGTAATACGAACACTGAAGCTTTCTTT. Encoded protein: CASNTNTEAFF.

The genes are TRBV27 and TRBJ2-7, with 7 bases lining up with TRBD2. J lost 4 bases, V lost 2 bases, and 14 bases had no gene match. Germline values: CDR1 MNHEY, CDR2 SMNVEV (reference sequence). This CDR3 spans 17 amino acids. CDR3 sequence (DNA): TGTGCCAGCAGTTTACATTTTCGGCGGGAGAATAGTTACGAGCAGTACTTC. Encoded protein: CASSLHFRRENSYEQYF.

V usage is TRBV5-1 and J usage is TRBJ2-3; 10 bases match TRBD1. J lost 6 bases, V lost 4 bases, and 2 bases had no gene match. CDR1 SGHRS and CDR2 YFSETQ come from the germline V gene. The CDR3 runs to 13 residues. CDR3 region: CASSGTGADTQYF. The CDR3 DNA reads TGCGCCAGCAGCGGGACAGGGGCTGATACGCAGTATTTT. The variable domain in full, completed from reference TRBV5-1 and TRBJ2-3, reads KAGVTQTPRYLIKTRGQQVTLSCSPISGHRSVSWYQQTPGQGLQFLFEYFSETQRNKGNFPGRFSGRQFSNSRSEMNVSTLELGDSALYLCASSGTGADTQYFGPGTRLTVL.

DNA for the CDR3: TGTGCCAGCAGCGGAAGCGGGAGGGTCCAAGAGACCCAGTACTTC. The encoded protein is CASSGSGRVQETQYF. This chain connects TRBV9 to TRBJ2-5; 10 bases fit TRBD2. After removal of 3 bases from V and 1 base from J, the junction contained 3 bases not matched to a gene. The CDR3 contains 15 residues. Germline CDR1 SGDLS, CDR2 YYNGEE. The variable domain in full, with the rest retrieved from reference TRBV9 and TRBJ2-5, is DSGVTQTPKHLITATGQRVTLRCSPRSGDLSVYWYQQSLDQGLQFLIQYYNGEERAKGNILERFSAQQFPDLHSELNLSSLELGDSALYFCASSGSGRVQETQYFGPGTRLLVL.

This chain joins TRBV7-9 and TRBJ2-7; D is possibly TRBD2 (5 bases). Trimming took off 5 bases at V and 6 bases at J, with 14 bases between the two ends. Germline lookup yields CDR1 SEHNR and CDR2 FQNEAQ (reference sequence). The CDR3 sequence is 13 residues long. DNA of the CDR3: TGTGCCAGCAGCCCCAGGACCCGGGGCGAGCAGTACTTC. It translates to CASSPRTRGEQYF.

The V and J genes are TRBV19 and TRBJ1-1; 8 bases are a match to TRBD1. The V segment lost 9 bases and the J segment 6 bases; nucleotides outside the gene matches: 12. The germline CDR1 and CDR2 sequences are LNHDA and SQIVND (reference sequence). This CDR3 has 14 amino acids. CDR3 residues: CARYADRDLPEAFF. The CDR3 nucleotides read TGTGCCAGATATGCGGACAGGGACCTTCCTGAAGCTTTCTTT.

This clone occurred a few times. The chain joins TRBV3-1 (or the pseudogene TRBV3-2) to TRBJ2-5; perhaps TRBD2 as D (5 bases). Trimming shortened V by 4 bases and J by 7 bases, and 22 bases separated the two germline ends. There are 16 residues in the CDR3. CDR1 and CDR2 from the germline V gene are LGHDT and YNNKEL (reference sequence). CDR3 nucleotide sequence: TGTGCCAGCAGCCCGAGAGAAGACGCGGCCCGGGGGACCCAGTACTTC. Translating it yields CASSPREDAARGTQYF.

The count of this clone is one. The chain employs TRBV4-1 and TRBJ2-2; 10 bases are a match to TRBD2. The CDR3 consists of 14 residues. Germline V CDR1 and CDR2: MGHRA, YSYEKL. Germline trimming cut 8 bases from V and 6 bases from J; bases unmatched to any gene: 6. The CDR3 spells CASEREGVPGELFF. The CDR3 DNA follows: TGCGCCAGCGAGCGGGAGGGAGTCCCCGGGGAGCTGTTTTTT.

V usage is TRBV27 and J usage is TRBJ1-2; 7 bases are shared with TRBD1. CDR1 is MNHEY and CDR2 is SMNVEV in the germline V gene (reference sequence). The V gene end was trimmed by 0 bases and the J gene end by 0 bases; junction bases not matched to a gene: 1. The CDR3 has 15 residues. CDR3 residues: CASSLSGTANYGYTF. CDR3 coding DNA: TGTGCCAGCAGTTTATCTGGGACAGCTAACTATGGCTACACCTTC.

J is TRBJ2-7 and V is TRBV4-1; perhaps TRBD2 as D (5 bases). The ends were cut back, 0 bases at V and 1 base at J, with 10 bases in the middle. Per germline, CDR1 MGHRA and CDR2 YSYEKL. This CDR3 is built from 15 residues. The CDR3 sequence is CASSQDSGLSYEQYF. CDR3 sequence (DNA): TGCGCCAGCAGCCAAGATTCCGGACTTTCCTACGAGCAGTACTTC.